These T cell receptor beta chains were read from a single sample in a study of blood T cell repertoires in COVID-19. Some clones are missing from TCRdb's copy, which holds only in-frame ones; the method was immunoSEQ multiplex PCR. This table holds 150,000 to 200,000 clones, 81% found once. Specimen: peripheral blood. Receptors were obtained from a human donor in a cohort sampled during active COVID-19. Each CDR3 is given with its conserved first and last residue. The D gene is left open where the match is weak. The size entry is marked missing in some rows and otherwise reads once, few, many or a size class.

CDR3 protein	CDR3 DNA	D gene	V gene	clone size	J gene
CASRPDRDTQYF	TGCGCCAGCAGGCCTGACAGGGATACGCAGTATTTT	NA	TRBV5-1	NA	TRBJ2-3
CASRRLAFYNEQFF	TGTGCCAGCCGAAGATTAGCGTTCTACAATGAGCAGTTCTTC	NA	TRBV5-4	NA	TRBJ2-1
CASSLGTGGNGELFF	TGTGCCAGCAGTTTGGGGACAGGGGGAAACGGGGAGCTGTTTTTT	TRBD1	TRBV28	NA	TRBJ2-2
CASSVGPHSGNTIYF	TGTGCCAGTAGTGTCGGTCCTCACTCTGGAAACACCATATATTTT	NA	TRBV19	few	TRBJ1-3
CASSSGPAGGLGMEQFF	TGTGCCAGCAGCTCAGGCCCGGCGGGGGGGCTGGGGATGGAGCAGTTCTTC	TRBD2	TRBV5-4	NA	TRBJ2-1
CASWLGTSGYEQYF	TGTGCCAGCTGGCTTGGGACTAGCGGCTACGAGCAGTACTTC	TRBD2	TRBV2	few	TRBJ2-7
CASSIRQGANIQYF	TGTGCCAGTAGTATCCGGCAGGGGGCAAACATTCAGTACTTC	TRBD1	TRBV19	NA	TRBJ2-4
CSVTRGLTYGYTF	TGCAGCGTCACCAGGGGGCTGACCTATGGCTACACCTTC	TRBD1	TRBV29-1	NA	TRBJ1-2
CASHEGTGVYEQFF	TGCGCCAGCCACGAGGGGACAGGGGTTTATGAGCAGTTCTTC	TRBD1	TRBV5-1	NA	TRBJ2-1
CSVGGEDTEAFF	TGCAGCGTTGGGGGGGAGGATACTGAAGCTTTCTTT	NA	TRBV29-1	NA	TRBJ1-1
CASSLKGDYGYTF	TGTGCCAGCAGTTTAAAGGGAGACTATGGCTACACCTTC	NA	TRBV28	once	TRBJ1-2
CASSLVSGGSYNEQFF	TGTGCCAGCAGCTTGGTTTCGGGAGGCTCCTACAATGAGCAGTTCTTC	TRBD2	TRBV5-5	once	TRBJ2-1
CASSLAGGEYNEQFF	TGTGCCAGCAGTTTAGCGGGGGGGGAGTACAATGAGCAGTTCTTC	TRBD2	TRBV6-2/TRBV6-3	NA	TRBJ2-1
CSVEDPRGAGELFF	TGCAGCGTTGAAGATCCCAGGGGGGCCGGGGAGCTGTTTTTT	NA	TRBV29-1	once	TRBJ2-2
CASSIARGTGELFF	TGTGCCAGCAGTATCGCAAGGGGCACCGGGGAGCTGTTTTTT	NA	TRBV27	NA	TRBJ2-2
CASSQGQGRYSNQPQHF	TGTGCCAGCAGTCAGGGACAGGGAAGATATAGCAATCAGCCCCAGCATTTT	TRBD1	TRBV2	NA	TRBJ1-5
CASSLGQSNYGYTF	TGCGCCAGCAGCTTGGGACAGTCGAACTATGGCTACACCTTC	NA	TRBV5-1	NA	TRBJ1-2
CASSPEEGTNMDEKLFF	TGTGCCAGCAGCCCTGAAGAGGGAACAAACATGGATGAAAAACTGTTTTTT	NA	TRBV28	large	TRBJ1-4
CASSSAQGVHEQYF	TGTGCCAGCAGTTCAGCACAGGGTGTCCACGAGCAGTACTTC	NA	TRBV28	NA	TRBJ2-7
CASSLGKSTDTQYF	TGTGCCAGCAGCTTGGGTAAAAGCACAGATACGCAGTATTTT	NA	TRBV5-4	NA	TRBJ2-3
CASSLGQGSTEAFF	TGTGCCAGTAGTTTGGGACAGGGTAGCACTGAAGCTTTCTTT	TRBD1	TRBV19	NA	TRBJ1-1
CARTGEPPGELFF	TGTGCCAGAACCGGAGAGCCACCCGGGGAGCTGTTTTTT	NA	TRBV5-3	NA	TRBJ2-2
CASSPQLAGGSEEQYF	TGTGCCAGCAGCCCCCAACTAGCGGGGGGGAGTGAAGAGCAGTACTTC	TRBD2	TRBV7-2	NA	TRBJ2-7
CAIRAGTTYEQYF	TGTGCCATCCGTGCCGGGACAACCTACGAGCAGTACTTC	NA	TRBV24-1	NA	TRBJ2-7
CASRTGENGYTF	TGTGCCAGTCGGACAGGGGAGAATGGCTACACCTTC	TRBD1	TRBV19	NA	TRBJ1-2
CASSFIDQPQHF	TGTGCCAGCAGTTTTATCGATCAGCCCCAGCATTTT	NA	TRBV2	NA	TRBJ1-5
CASSRLYYEQYF	TGTGCCAGCAGCCGCCTATACTACGAGCAGTACTTC	NA	TRBV28	NA	TRBJ2-7
CASSAGISNYLPQELFF	TGCGCCAGCAGCGCCGGGATTTCGAATTACTTGCCCCAGGAGCTGTTTTTT	NA	TRBV5-1	NA	TRBJ2-2
CAITTDFRGVIQETQYF	TGTGCCATCACGACTGATTTTCGCGGGGTGATACAAGAGACCCAGTACTTC	NA	TRBV7-9	NA	TRBJ2-5
CASRAVGERTGELFF	TGTGCCAGCAGAGCCGTGGGAGAACGCACCGGGGAGCTGTTTTTT	NA	TRBV6-5	NA	TRBJ2-2
CASSLGEAGGSGYTQYF	TGTGCCAGCAGCTTGGGAGAAGCGGGAGGGAGCGGATATACGCAGTATTTT	TRBD2	TRBV5-5	NA	TRBJ2-3
CAWSPRDEQYF	TGTGCCTGGAGTCCTCGAGACGAGCAGTACTTC	NA	TRBV30	NA	TRBJ2-7
CASSFRQGPYNEQFF	TGTGCCAGCAGCTTCAGACAGGGGCCGTACAATGAGCAGTTCTTC	TRBD1	TRBV7-3	NA	TRBJ2-1
CARPMAGDPGYF	TGTGCCCGCCCCATGGCGGGAGACCCTGGGTACTTC	TRBD2	TRBV6-6	NA	TRBJ2-7
CASRPRTGFNQPQHF	TGTGCCAGCAGGCCACGGACAGGATTCAATCAGCCCCAGCATTTT	TRBD1	TRBV27	NA	TRBJ1-5
CASSPRGGCVTEAFF	TGCGCCAGCAGTCCCCGGGGGGGTTGTGTCACTGAAGCTTTCTTT	NA	TRBV23-1	NA	TRBJ1-1
CASRPQTGVGAFF	TGTGCCAGCAGACCACAAACAGGGGTTGGGGCTTTCTTT	TRBD1	TRBV28	NA	TRBJ1-1
CASSKSGFDNEQFF	TGTGCCAGTAGTAAGTCGGGATTTGACAATGAGCAGTTCTTC	NA	TRBV19	NA	TRBJ2-1
CASRGSVETGELFF	TGTGCCAGCCGTGGCTCGGTGGAGACCGGGGAGCTGTTTTTT	NA	TRBV2	few	TRBJ2-2
CASSPGNRGSYEQYF	TGTGCCAGCAGCCCCGGAAACAGGGGCTCCTACGAGCAGTACTTC	TRBD1	TRBV3-1/TRBV3-2	NA	TRBJ2-7
CASSPYGRGSYNSPLHF	TGTGCCAGCAGCCCATACGGGAGAGGGTCCTATAATTCACCCCTCCACTTT	NA	TRBV5-6	NA	TRBJ1-6
CASSSWGEANYGYTF	TGTGCCAGCAGCTCCTGGGGGGAAGCTAACTATGGCTACACCTTC	NA	TRBV7-9	NA	TRBJ1-2
CASSRDPQGLNEKLFF	TGTGCCAGCAGCCGCGACCCACAGGGGCTGAATGAAAAACTGTTTTTT	TRBD1	TRBV6-2/TRBV6-3	few	TRBJ1-4
CAWSHGLAGEDTQYF	TGTGCCTGGAGTCATGGACTAGCGGGAGAAGATACGCAGTATTTT	TRBD2	TRBV30	NA	TRBJ2-3
CAGDRGSTEAFF	TGTGCCGGGGACAGGGGTTCCACTGAAGCTTTCTTT	TRBD1	TRBV30	few	TRBJ1-1
CASSSLGGGQGKDIQYF	TGTGCCAGCAGCTCACTCGGGGGAGGGCAGGGTAAAGACATTCAGTACTTC	TRBD2	TRBV9	NA	TRBJ2-4
CASSSLAGVGEQYF	TGTGCCAGCAGTTCACTAGCGGGAGTGGGCGAGCAGTACTTC	TRBD2	TRBV6-5	NA	TRBJ2-7